The T cell receptor beta chain under discussion was sequenced for a study of immune heterogeneity within non-small cell lung tumors. The germline CDR1 and CDR2 sequences are SGHVS and FQNEAQ. CDR3 length: 19 amino acids. V dropped 5 bases and J dropped 3; count of bases not matched to a gene: 14. Multiplex PCR was performed with 32 V and 13 J primers, and it amplified TCR beta CDR3. TCRdb analysed the multiplex PCR reads with MiXCR anew, one entry per CDR3 protein. The table records 8,500 to 13,000 distinct CDR3 sequences, around 30% of them present only once. This clonotype was recorded a few times. Bulk tumor genomic DNA served as template, at roughly 600 ng per sample. In surgery, several biopsies were collected from each primary tumor at widely spaced sites. Patients had untreated, newly diagnosed non-small cell lung cancer and underwent curative surgery.

Input material: lung tumor tissue. This clonotype was sampled from a woman in her forties or fifties with non-small cell lung cancer. This rearrangement joins TRBV7-8 to TRBJ1-4; 11 bases align to TRBD1. CDR3 nucleotides: TGTGCCAGCAGCCCGCGCCTCGGACAGGGGGCAGCGGCTAATGAAAAACTGTTTTTT. Encoded protein: CASSPRLGQGAAANEKLFF.